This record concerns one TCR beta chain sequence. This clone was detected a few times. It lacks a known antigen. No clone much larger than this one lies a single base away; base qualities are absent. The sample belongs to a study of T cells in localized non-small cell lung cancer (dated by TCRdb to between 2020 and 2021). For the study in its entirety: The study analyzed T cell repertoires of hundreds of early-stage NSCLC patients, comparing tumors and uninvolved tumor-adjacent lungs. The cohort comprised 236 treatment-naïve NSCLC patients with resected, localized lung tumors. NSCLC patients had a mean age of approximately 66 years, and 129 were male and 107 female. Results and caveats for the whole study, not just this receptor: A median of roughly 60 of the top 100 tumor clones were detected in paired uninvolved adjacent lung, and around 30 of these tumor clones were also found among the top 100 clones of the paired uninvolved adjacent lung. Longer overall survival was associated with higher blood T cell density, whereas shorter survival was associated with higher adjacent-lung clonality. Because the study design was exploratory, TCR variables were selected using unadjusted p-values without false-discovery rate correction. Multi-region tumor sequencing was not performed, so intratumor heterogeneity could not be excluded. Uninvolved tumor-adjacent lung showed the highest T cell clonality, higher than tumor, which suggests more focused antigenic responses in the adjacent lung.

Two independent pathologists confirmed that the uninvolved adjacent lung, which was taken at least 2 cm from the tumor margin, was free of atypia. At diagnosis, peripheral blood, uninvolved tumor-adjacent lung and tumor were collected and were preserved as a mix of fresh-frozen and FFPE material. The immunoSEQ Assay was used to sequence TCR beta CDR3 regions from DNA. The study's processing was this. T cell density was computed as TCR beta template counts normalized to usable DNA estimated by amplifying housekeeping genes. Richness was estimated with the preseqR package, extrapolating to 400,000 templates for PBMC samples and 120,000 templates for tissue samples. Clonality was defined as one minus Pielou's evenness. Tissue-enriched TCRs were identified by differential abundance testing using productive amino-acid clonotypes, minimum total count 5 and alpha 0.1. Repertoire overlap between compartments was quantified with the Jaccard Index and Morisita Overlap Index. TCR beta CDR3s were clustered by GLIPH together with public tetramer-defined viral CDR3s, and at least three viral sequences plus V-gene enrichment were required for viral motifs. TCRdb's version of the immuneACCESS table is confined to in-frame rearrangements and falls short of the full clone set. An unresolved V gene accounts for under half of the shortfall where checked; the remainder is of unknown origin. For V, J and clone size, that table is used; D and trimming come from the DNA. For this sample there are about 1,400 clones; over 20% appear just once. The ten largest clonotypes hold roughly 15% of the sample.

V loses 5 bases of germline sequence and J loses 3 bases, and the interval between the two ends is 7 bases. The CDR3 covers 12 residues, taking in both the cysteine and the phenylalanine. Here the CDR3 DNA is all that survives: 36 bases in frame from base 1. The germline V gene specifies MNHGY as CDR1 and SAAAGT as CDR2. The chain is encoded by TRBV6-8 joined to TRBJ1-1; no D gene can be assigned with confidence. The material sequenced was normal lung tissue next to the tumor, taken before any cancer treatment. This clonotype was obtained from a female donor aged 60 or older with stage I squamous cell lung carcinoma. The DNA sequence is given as TGTGCCAGCAGTGAGGGTTACACTGAAGCTTTCTTT. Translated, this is CASSEGYTEAFF.